These 30 T cell receptor beta chains originate from one sample sequenced in a study of T-cell memory formation after mild COVID-19. TCRdb analysed the 5' RACE reads with MiXCR anew, one entry per CDR3 protein. The sample consists of 450,000 to 650,000 distinct CDR3 sequences, over 15% of them appearing once. Sequencing used PBMCs or a T cell subset sorted from them (not recorded which). The receptors come from an adult woman who had mild COVID-19 (a few samples of this study predate the infection). Cell type and time point are not known.

The chain couples TRBV6-1 to TRBJ2-7, with D hard to call. Trimming removed 3 bases at V and 9 bases at J, with 18 bases between. The CDR3 contains 14 residues. Germline CDR1 is MNHNS and CDR2 is SASEGT. CDR3 region: CASSDFPLSAGQYF. Here the CDR3 DNA reads TGTGCCAGCAGTGACTTTCCCCTTTCCGCTGGGCAGTACTTC.

The chain couples TRBV7-6 to TRBJ2-1; D tentatively reads TRBD1 or TRBD2 (6 bases each). The V gene lost 5 bases and the J gene lost 8 bases, with 13 bases spanning the gap. Germline V gene lookup returns CDR1 SGHVS and CDR2 FNYEAQ. This CDR3 has 13 amino acids. The CDR3 reads CASSNERGDEQFF. The CDR3 DNA is TGTGCCAGCAGCAATGAAAGGGGGGATGAGCAGTTCTTC.

V usage is TRBV10-3 and J usage is TRBJ2-2; 11 bases agree with TRBD2. The CDR3 runs 16 residues. The germline gives CDR1 ENHRY, CDR2 SYGVKD. Trimming took 7 bases from V and 4 from J; bases not matched to a gene: 8. The CDR3 reads CAITNLAGGLTGELFF. CDR3 sequence (DNA): TGTGCCATCACCAATCTAGCGGGGGGACTCACCGGGGAGCTGTTTTTT.

The V call is TRBV4-2, the J call TRBJ1-5, with 8 bases fitting TRBD1. Germline CDR1 is LGHNA and CDR2 is YNFKEQ. V lost 1 base, J lost 7 bases, and 6 bases stayed unmatched. This CDR3 is built from 15 residues. CDR3 DNA sequence: TGTGCCAGCAGCCAAGTAGGACAGGGAGGGCAGCCCCAGCATTTT. As protein: CASSQVGQGGQPQHF.

The V call is TRBV24-1, the J call TRBJ2-3; possible D gene TRBD2, 6 bases. The CDR3 totals 16 residues. Germline V gene lookup returns CDR1 KGHDR and CDR2 SFDVKD. V lost 1 base to trimming and J lost 1 base, with 11 bases between them. For the CDR3, the DNA is TGTGCCACCAGTGATTTTCGGCGGGGCGGCACAGATACGCAGTATTTT. The encoded protein is CATSDFRRGGTDTQYF.

This rearrangement joins TRBV20-1 to TRBJ1-4; the D is unclear. The germline V and J ends were trimmed by 1 base and 8 bases, with 14 bases remaining between them. The germline CDR1 and CDR2 sequences are DFQATT and SNEGSKA (reference sequence). The CDR3 covers 14 residues. The CDR3 loop reads CSARGGGFLEKLFF. Here the CDR3 DNA reads TGCAGTGCTAGAGGCGGAGGGTTTTTGGAAAAACTGTTTTTT.

This chain connects TRBV7-2 to TRBJ2-2; D possibly corresponds to TRBD1 (6 bases). V shed 6 bases and J shed 3 bases, with 11 bases lying between them. This CDR3 spans 14 amino acids. Germline V gene data show CDR1 as SGHTA and CDR2 as FQGNSA. CDR3 in DNA: TGTGCCAGCAGAATGACAGGCTACACCGGGGAGCTGTTTTTT. Translating gives CASRMTGYTGELFF.

The J gene is TRBJ2-5, the V gene TRBV4-1; 8 positions match TRBD2. Germline V gene data show CDR1 as MGHRA and CDR2 as YSYEKL. V trimming: 1 base; J trimming: 4 bases; junction bases outside the gene matches: 20. The CDR3 runs 20 residues. The CDR3 nucleotides read TGCGCCAGCAGCCAAGCACTGGGCCAGCGGGGGAGTGTAGACGGAGAGACCCAGTACTTC. It yields the protein CASSQALGQRGSVDGETQYF.

V is TRBV7-9 and J is TRBJ1-1; no clear D. This CDR3 has 13 residues. In germline, CDR1 is SEHNR, CDR2 FQNEAQ (reference sequence). V was pared by 4 bases and J by 1 base, with 7 bases between. The CDR3 DNA reads as TGTGCCAGCAGCTCGGTCCCGAACACTGAAGCTTTCTTT. This gives the protein CASSSVPNTEAFF. Based on the CDR3 plus reference TRBV7-9 and TRBJ1-1, the full variable domain is DTGVSQNPRHKITKRGQNVTFRCDPISEHNRLYWYRQTLGQGPEFLTYFQNEAQLEKSRLLSDRFSAERPKGSFSTLEIQRTEQGDSAMYLCASSSVPNTEAFFGQGTRLTVV.

This clonotype was detected a few times. This chain joins TRBV5-6 and TRBJ2-6; tentatively, D is TRBD1 (5 bases). V lost 4 bases to trimming and J lost 4 bases, with 15 bases between them. Germline loops: CDR1 SGHDT, CDR2 YYEEEE. The CDR3 loop spans 16 amino acids. CDR3 sequence: CASSLNRGLGANVLTF. DNA of the CDR3: TGTGCCAGCAGCCTGAATAGGGGTTTGGGGGCCAACGTCCTGACTTTC.

This clonotype was recorded at least ten times. The junction shows a germline mismatch at one end, possibly a read error. The J gene is TRBJ2-1, the V gene TRBV5-1; weak D call: TRBD1 (5 bases). Germline CDR1 is SGHRS and CDR2 is YFSETQ. This CDR3 has 14 amino acids. The CDR3: CASSSDSSYNEQFF. In DNA, the CDR3 is TGTGCCAGCAGCTCCGACAGCTCCTACAATGAGCAGTTCTTC.

This clonotype occurred many times. Compared with germline, one end of the junction differs, possibly owing to a read error. The J gene is TRBJ2-5, the V gene TRBV12-3 or TRBV12-4; D remains unclear. The CDR3 is 12 residues long. Here the CDR3 reads CASSLAPETQYF. The CDR3 region has the DNA TGTGCCAGCAGCTTAGCCCCAGAGACCCAGTACTTC.

This clonotype was seen only a few times. The rearrangement uses TRBV10-3 and TRBJ1-1; D unresolved. The germline V gene has CDR1 ENHRY and CDR2 SYGVKD. The CDR3 consists of 12 residues. V shed 3 bases and J shed 2 bases, with 4 bases lying between them. CDR3 sequence: CAISEGNTEAFF. CDR3 DNA: TGTGCCATCAGTGAAGGAAACACTGAAGCTTTCTTT.

The J gene is TRBJ1-1, the V gene TRBV27, with 7 bases fitting TRBD1. Unmatched junction bases numbered 9, after V lost 10 bases and J lost 10 bases. This CDR3 is built from 11 residues. Germline loops: CDR1 MNHEY, CDR2 SMNVEV (reference sequence). CDR3 residues: CATQGVVGAFF. The CDR3 DNA follows: TGTGCCACCCAGGGGGTGGTAGGAGCTTTCTTT.

The table lists this clonotype with a count of one. The rearrangement uses TRBV9 and TRBJ1-1, with a weak D call TRBD1 (5 bases). Germline assignment: CDR1 SGDLS and CDR2 YYNGEE. There are 14 residues in the CDR3. The V end lost 3 bases, the J end lost 6 bases, and 15 bases lay between the germline ends. CDR3 DNA sequence: TGTGCCAGCAGCGCCTTCCAGGGAGGCGCTGAAGCTTTCTTT. Protein: CASSAFQGGAEAFF.

The rearrangement joins TRBV3-1 to TRBJ2-1, with a weak D call TRBD2 (5 bases). Between the trimmed V and J ends, which lost 4 bases and 4 bases, there was a span of 14 bases. Germline CDR1 LGHDT, CDR2 YNNKEL (reference sequence). The CDR3 extends over 15 amino acids. For the CDR3, the DNA is TGTGCCAGCAGCCCATTAGGAGCGGCTTACAATGAGCAGTTCTTC. This encodes CASSPLGAAYNEQFF.

This clonotype was seen only a few times. The rearrangement joins TRBV4-3 to TRBJ2-1; D gene uncertain. The CDR3 runs to 14 residues. Germline V CDR1 and CDR2: LGHNA, YSLEER. The germline V and J ends were trimmed by 6 bases and 1 base, with 10 bases remaining between them. This CDR3 is CASSTYYSYNEQFF. CDR3 bases: TGCGCCAGCAGTACCTACTATTCCTACAATGAGCAGTTCTTC.

The chain carries TRBV7-6 and TRBJ2-1, with 14 bases aligning to TRBD2. With V trimmed by 5 bases and J by 8 bases, 5 bases remained unmatched. The CDR3 contains 15 residues. Germline CDR1 is SGHVS and CDR2 is FNYEAQ. CDR3 in amino acids: CASSPGTSGRYEQFF. CDR3 in DNA: TGTGCCAGCAGCCCCGGGACTAGCGGGAGATATGAGCAGTTCTTC.

The chain joins TRBV6-6 to TRBJ1-1; tentative D call: TRBD1 (6 bases). The CDR3 sequence is 14 residues long. With 6 bases removed from V and 4 bases from J, the gap between germline ends came to 15 bases. Germline V CDR1 and CDR2: MNHNY, SVGAGI (reference sequence). CDR3 nucleotides: TGTGCCAGCAGCAACAGGGATTTGGGCACTGAAGCTTTCTTT. Translation: CASSNRDLGTEAFF.

There are a few counts of this clonotype. The chain combines TRBV19 with TRBJ1-1; no reliable D call. Germline V gene data show CDR1 as LNHDA and CDR2 as SQIVND (reference sequence). V was trimmed by 4 bases and J by 5 bases, leaving 14 bases between them. This CDR3 is built from 14 residues. CDR3 DNA sequence: TGTGCCAGTAGTAAGGAAAGCGGCGGAACTGAAGCTTTCTTT. Translated, it gives CASSKESGGTEAFF.

The gene calls are TRBV19 and TRBJ2-5; possibly TRBD1 for D (6 bases). The CDR3 length is 15 residues. The V and J ends lost 5 bases and 5 bases respectively, with 18 bases between them. Germline V lookup: CDR1 LNHDA, CDR2 SQIVND (reference sequence). The DNA for the CDR3 is TGTGCCAGTAGTGCCTACACAGGGTTTCGGGAGACCCAGTACTTC. Its translation: CASSAYTGFRETQYF.

This clonotype turned up a few times. The V call is TRBV7-9, the J call TRBJ2-7, with D possibly called TRBD1 or TRBD2 (6 bases each). The germline V gene has CDR1 SEHNR and CDR2 FQNEAQ (reference sequence). Trimming stripped 0 bases from V and 1 base from J, with 13 bases between. This CDR3 is 16 amino acids long. For the CDR3, the DNA is TGTGCCAGCAGCTTAGCGGGGGGCCGGCGGTCCTACGAGCAGTACTTC. Translated, it gives CASSLAGGRRSYEQYF.

This clonotype was detected only a few times. The chain carries TRBV6-2 or TRBV6-3 and TRBJ2-3; 11 bases align to TRBD2. Germline assignment: CDR1 MNHEY and CDR2 SVGEGT. The CDR3 loop spans 16 amino acids. V was clipped by 4 bases and J by 1 base; unmatched bases: 4. The CDR3 region has the DNA TGTGCCAGCAGTTGGAGACTAGCGGGGCGCACAGATACGCAGTATTTT. Its translation: CASSWRLAGRTDTQYF.

This clonotype was detected only a few times. The V gene is TRBV4-1, the J gene TRBJ1-2; possibly TRBD1 for D (5 bases). The ends were cut back, 1 base at V and 0 bases at J, with 9 bases in the middle. CDR3 length equals 15 residues. CDR1 and CDR2 (germline): MGHRA, YSYEKL. The CDR3 nucleotides read TGCGCCAGCAGCCAAGTCCCAGGGACTAACTATGGCTACACCTTC. Translating it yields CASSQVPGTNYGYTF.

This clonotype was seen many times. The rearrangement uses TRBV19 and TRBJ2-7; weak D call: TRBD2 (6 bases). From germline, CDR1 is LNHDA and CDR2 SQIVND (reference sequence). The length of the CDR3 is 12 residues. Trimming stripped 5 bases from V and 7 bases from J, with 12 bases between. The CDR3 is CASSPLRGEQYF. CDR3 DNA: TGTGCCAGTAGTCCGTTGCGGGGTGAGCAGTACTTC. Combining the CDR3 with reference TRBV19 and TRBJ2-7 gives the whole variable domain DGGITQSPKYLFRKEGQNVTLSCEQNLNHDAMYWYRQDPGQGLRLIYYSQIVNDFQKGDIAEGYSVSREKKESFPLTVTSAQKNPTAFYLCASSPLRGEQYFGPGTRLTVT.

This clonotype was counted between two and nine times. The V call is TRBV7-2, the J call TRBJ2-7, with 9 bases fitting TRBD2. The CDR3 has 14 amino acids. CDR1 and CDR2 (germline): SGHTA, FQGNSA. The J segment lost 6 bases and the V segment lost 1 base, leaving 4 bases of the junction unmatched. In nucleotides, the CDR3 is TGTGCCAGCAGCTTAGGGGGACTAGCAGGCGAGCAGTACTTC. It yields the protein CASSLGGLAGEQYF.

This clonotype was observed a handful of times. This rearrangement joins TRBV7-8 to TRBJ2-3; D not resolved. Per the germline V gene, CDR1 is SGHVS and CDR2 is FQNEAQ. Trimming cost V 5 bases and J 4 bases, with 13 bases left between them. This CDR3 comprises 14 residues. The CDR3 DNA is TGTGCCAGCAGCCAAAGCTCAGGTCCAGATACGCAGTATTTT. Amino acids: CASSQSSGPDTQYF.

The gene calls are TRBV5-1 and TRBJ1-1, with D hard to call. The CDR3 totals 14 residues. Trimming shortened V by 2 bases and J by 4 bases, and 12 bases separated the two germline ends. Germline loops: CDR1 SGHRS, CDR2 YFSETQ. DNA of the CDR3: TGCGCCAGCAGCTTAGCCGTTTTCAGCACTGAAGCTTTCTTT. This sequence encodes CASSLAVFSTEAFF.

The chain links TRBV4-1 to TRBJ2-1, with 10 bases aligning to TRBD2. The germline V gene has CDR1 MGHRA and CDR2 YSYEKL. CDR3 length: 18 residues. J lost 2 bases, V lost 0 bases, and 7 bases had no gene match. CDR3 in DNA: TGCGCCAGCAGCCAAGAGCAGGTAGCGGGAGGTACCTACAATGAGCAGTTCTTC. Protein product: CASSQEQVAGGTYNEQFF.

This chain links TRBV4-1 with TRBJ2-7; no firm D call. This CDR3 region has 13 residues. V shed 0 bases and J shed 6 bases, with 9 bases lying between them. Germline lookup yields CDR1 MGHRA and CDR2 YSYEKL. CDR3 sequence: CASSQDSRIEQYF. The DNA for the CDR3 is TGCGCCAGCAGCCAAGATTCGAGGATCGAGCAGTACTTC.